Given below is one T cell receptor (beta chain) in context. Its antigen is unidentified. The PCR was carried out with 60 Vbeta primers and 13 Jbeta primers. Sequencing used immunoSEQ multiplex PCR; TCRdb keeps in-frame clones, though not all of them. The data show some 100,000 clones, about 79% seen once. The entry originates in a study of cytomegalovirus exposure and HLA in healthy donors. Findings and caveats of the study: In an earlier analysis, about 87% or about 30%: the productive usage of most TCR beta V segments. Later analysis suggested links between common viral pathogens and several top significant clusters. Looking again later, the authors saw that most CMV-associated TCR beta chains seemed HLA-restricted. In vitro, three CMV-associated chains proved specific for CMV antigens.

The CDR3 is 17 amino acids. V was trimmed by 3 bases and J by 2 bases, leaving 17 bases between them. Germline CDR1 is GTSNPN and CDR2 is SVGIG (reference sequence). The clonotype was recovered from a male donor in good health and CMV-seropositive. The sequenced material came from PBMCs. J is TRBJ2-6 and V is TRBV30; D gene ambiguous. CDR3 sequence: CAWSLWWRTTGANVLTF. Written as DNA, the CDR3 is TGTGCCTGGAGCCTTTGGTGGCGAACTACTGGGGCCAACGTCCTGACTTTC.